These 31 T cell receptor beta chains originate from one sample sequenced in a study of T cell responses to AZD1222 COVID-19 vaccine. The protocol was immunoSEQ multiplex PCR, while the TCRdb copy is restricted to in-frame clones and leaves out a portion. The sample carries 100,000 to 140,000 clones, about nine tenths recorded once. Sequencing was performed on peripheral blood, taken 28 days after the second AZD1222 dose. All receptors come from an adult who received the AZD1222 COVID-19 vaccine.

The gene calls are TRBV4-1 and TRBJ2-7, with 7 bases aligning to TRBD2. V lost 0 bases and J lost 1; bases outside the gene matches: 6. Germline CDR1 reads MGHRA; CDR2 reads YSYEKL. CDR3 length: 16 residues. CDR3 coding DNA: TGCGCCAGCAGCCAAGATGCGCGGGAGAAGTCCTACGAGCAGTACTTC. As protein: CASSQDAREKSYEQYF.

Only one count was recorded for this clone. V and J are TRBV5-4 and TRBJ2-2, with 8 bases identical to TRBD2. The trim removed 1 base at V and 1 base at J, leaving 3 bases unmatched. The CDR3 contains 16 residues. Germline values: CDR1 SGHNT, CDR2 YYREEE (reference sequence). The CDR3 bases are TGTGCCAGCAGCTTGTCAGCGGGGGTGAACACCGGGGAGCTGTTTTTT. Its protein product is CASSLSAGVNTGELFF.

The chain has TRBV7-9 and TRBJ2-1; D uncertain. The CDR3 is 12 amino acids. The ends were cut back, 6 bases at V and 5 bases at J, with 8 bases in the middle. Germline V gene lookup returns CDR1 SEHNR and CDR2 FQNEAQ (reference sequence). CDR3 loop: CASSVWDNEQFF. The DNA for the CDR3 is TGTGCCAGCAGTGTATGGGACAATGAGCAGTTCTTC.

J is TRBJ2-3 and V is TRBV6-2 or TRBV6-3; no reliable D call. V was shortened by 4 bases and J by 5 bases, with 13 bases between the two germline ends. Germline-derived CDR1 and CDR2 are MNHEY and SVGEGT. This CDR3 comprises 14 residues. The CDR3 coding sequence is TGTGCCAGCAGTTTCGAACCGGCCGGAGATACGCAGTATTTT. Its protein product is CASSFEPAGDTQYF.

This CDR3 is CASSLLLTEAFF. Here the CDR3 DNA reads TGTGCCAGCAGCTTGCTCCTAACTGAAGCTTTCTTT. The chain combines TRBV7-9 with TRBJ1-1; D is unresolved. The CDR3 loop spans 12 amino acids. Trimming shortened V by 3 bases and J by 5 bases, and 7 bases separated the two germline ends. Germline values: CDR1 SEHNR, CDR2 FQNEAQ (reference sequence).

The gene calls are TRBV5-1 and TRBJ2-3; D is perhaps TRBD1 or TRBD2 (5 bases each). Trimming took off 0 bases at V and 4 bases at J, with 12 bases between the two ends. The CDR3 has 15 residues. Germline CDR1 SGHRS, CDR2 YFSETQ. The CDR3 DNA sequence: TGCGCCAGCAGCTTGGGCCGGGGCCAGGCAGATACGCAGTATTTT. Translating gives CASSLGRGQADTQYF.

This clone occurred once. This rearrangement joins TRBV21-1 to TRBJ2-3; TRBD1, the D gene given by the table, was not confirmed from the DNA. TRBV21-1 is assigned pseudogene status. This CDR3 comprises 15 residues. The CDR3 loop reads CASPQKEANTDTQYF. In nucleotides, the CDR3 is TGTGCCAGCCCACAGAAAGAAGCCAACACAGATACGCAGTATTTT.

This clone was counted between two and nine times. The chain couples TRBV19 to TRBJ1-3, with TRBD1 as a possible D gene (6 bases). The CDR3 consists of 14 residues. With 5 bases removed from V and 8 bases from J, the gap between germline ends came to 16 bases. Germline V lookup: CDR1 LNHDA, CDR2 SQIVND (reference sequence). The CDR3 sequence: CASSLPRGPDTIYF. The DNA of the CDR3 is TGTGCCAGTAGTCTCCCCAGGGGTCCGGACACCATATATTTT.

The chain has TRBV30 and TRBJ2-7; possibly TRBD2 for D (6 bases). V dropped 2 bases and J dropped 6 bases, with 17 bases sitting between them. This CDR3 has 14 amino acids. Germline V gene data show CDR1 as GTSNPN and CDR2 as SVGIG (reference sequence). DNA of the CDR3: TGTGCCTGGAGTTTCGGGAGCAACTTCGGCGAGCAGTACTTC. This translates into CAWSFGSNFGEQYF.

This chain connects TRBV12-3 or TRBV12-4 to TRBJ1-2; the D is unclear. Trimming removed 5 bases at V and 3 bases at J, with 10 bases between. This CDR3 is 13 amino acids long. CDR3 residues: CASSQWGDYGYTF. The CDR3 DNA is TGTGCCAGCAGTCAGTGGGGTGACTATGGCTACACCTTC.

The gene calls are TRBV2 and TRBJ1-2, with D maybe TRBD1 (6 bases). Germline-derived CDR1 and CDR2 are SNHLY and FYNNEI. V lost 7 bases and J 4 bases, leaving 16 bases between the germline ends. The CDR3 covers 14 residues. In nucleotides, the CDR3 is TGTGCCAGCAAAGACGGACAGTCGTTCTATGGCTACACCTTC. Translation: CASKDGQSFYGYTF.

The chain recombines TRBV6-5 with TRBJ1-6; weak D call: TRBD1 (5 bases). Germline V gene data show CDR1 as MNHEY and CDR2 as SVGAGI. Trimming left V 6 bases short and J 15 bases short, with 21 bases between. The CDR3 spans 14 residues. CDR3 sequence reads: CASSPRLGGRVLHF. The DNA of the CDR3 is TGTGCCAGCAGCCCCAGGCTTGGTGGCAGGGTCCTCCACTTT.

The chain uses TRBV5-5 and TRBJ1-5; D is perhaps TRBD1 (6 bases). Trimming removed 4 bases at V and 2 bases at J, with 13 bases between. The CDR3 sequence is 15 residues long. Germline V gene lookup returns CDR1 SGHKS and CDR2 YYEKEE (reference sequence). The chain's CDR3 is CASSAWDTGNQPQHF. The CDR3 nucleotides are TGTGCCAGCAGCGCCTGGGACACCGGCAATCAGCCCCAGCATTTT.

This chain connects TRBV19 to TRBJ1-5; D remains ambiguous. V was shortened by 0 bases and J by 4 bases, with 13 bases between the two germline ends. The CDR3 sequence is 16 residues long. Germline CDR1 reads LNHDA; CDR2 reads SQIVND (reference sequence). CDR3 DNA: TGTGCCAGTAGTATAGATTCGGCAGTATCTAATCAGCCCCAGCATTTT. It translates to CASSIDSAVSNQPQHF.

This chain joins TRBV19 and TRBJ2-1; 12 bases line up with TRBD2. CDR1 is LNHDA, CDR2 SQIVND, per germline (reference sequence). The ends lost 7 bases at V and 3 bases at J; junction bases unmatched: 7. There are 16 residues in the CDR3. This CDR3 reads CASKETSGRNYNEQFF. The CDR3 DNA reads as TGTGCCAGTAAGGAAACTAGCGGGAGGAACTACAATGAGCAGTTCTTC.

This chain links TRBV27 with TRBJ2-1, with 8 bases fitting TRBD2. The CDR3 length is 15 residues. The V gene's germline CDR1 is MNHEY and CDR2 SMNVEV (reference sequence). The V and J ends lost 7 bases and 6 bases, in that order; junction bases with no gene match: 11. This CDR3 reads CASMLGTRVANEQFF. The CDR3 DNA follows: TGTGCCAGCATGCTGGGGACTAGGGTGGCCAATGAGCAGTTCTTC.

This sequence joins TRBV27 and TRBJ2-5; D is possibly TRBD2 (6 bases). CDR1 and CDR2 (germline): MNHEY, SMNVEV (reference sequence). The V and J ends lost 2 bases and 4 bases respectively, with 11 bases between them. The CDR3 covers 14 residues. The CDR3 DNA follows: TGTGCCAGCAGTTTAGGGGGGACGGCAGAGACCCAGTACTTC. This encodes CASSLGGTAETQYF.

This sequence joins TRBV6-5 and TRBJ2-7; the D call may be TRBD1 or TRBD2 (6 bases each). This CDR3 is 14 amino acids long. Germline CDR1 and CDR2: MNHEY and SVGAGI. Trimming stripped 5 bases from V and 6 bases from J, with 17 bases between. The CDR3 DNA follows: TGTGCCAGCAGTACCCAGGGGAGGACGTTCGAGCAGTACTTC. Translation gives CASSTQGRTFEQYF.

The genes are TRBV6-6 and TRBJ2-2; 7 bases match TRBD2. V trimming: 7 bases; J trimming: 1 base; junction bases outside the gene matches: 0. The V gene's germline CDR1 is MNHNY and CDR2 SVGAGI (reference sequence). The CDR3 has 13 residues. CDR3 loop: CASTGGNTGELFF. Here the CDR3 DNA reads TGTGCCAGCACGGGGGGGAACACCGGGGAGCTGTTTTTT.

This chain joins TRBV5-5 and TRBJ2-2; a possible D gene is TRBD2 (6 bases). The germline CDR1 and CDR2 sequences are SGHKS and YYEKEE (reference sequence). The V gene lost 4 bases and the J gene lost 6 bases, with 13 bases spanning the gap. The length of the CDR3 is 14 residues. The CDR3 DNA is TGTGCCAGCAGCCCCCCCTGGGAGGCCGGGGAGCTGTTTTTT. Translated: CASSPPWEAGELFF.

V usage is TRBV30 and J usage is TRBJ2-5, with 10 nucleotides matching TRBD2. Germline trimming cut 2 bases from V and 2 bases from J; bases unmatched to any gene: 2. Germline CDR1 GTSNPN, CDR2 SVGIG (reference sequence). This CDR3 is built from 14 residues. The chain's CDR3 is CAWSLAGAQETQYF. The CDR3 DNA reads TGTGCCTGGAGTCTAGCGGGAGCGCAAGAGACCCAGTACTTC.

The J gene is TRBJ1-1, the V gene TRBV6-5, with TRBD1 as a possible D gene (5 bases). From germline, CDR1 is MNHEY and CDR2 SVGAGI. V lost 0 bases and J lost 0, with 5 bases in between. The CDR3 consists of 14 residues. In nucleotides, the CDR3 is TGTGCCAGCAGTTACTCAGGGGTGAACACTGAAGCTTTCTTT. Protein product: CASSYSGVNTEAFF.

V is TRBV10-3 and J is TRBJ2-7; 8 positions agree with TRBD2. V dropped 0 bases and J dropped 2; count of bases not matched to a gene: 0. The germline V gene has CDR1 ENHRY and CDR2 SYGVKD. The CDR3 is made up of 14 amino acids. The CDR3 sequence: CAISESREAYEQYF. In nucleotides, the CDR3 is TGTGCCATCAGTGAGTCGCGGGAGGCCTACGAGCAGTACTTC.

The chain is built from TRBV7-9 and TRBJ1-5; D is perhaps TRBD1 (5 bases). Trimming stripped 1 base from V and 0 bases from J, with 16 bases between. The CDR3 loop spans 18 amino acids. CDR1 and CDR2 (germline): SEHNR, FQNEAQ (reference sequence). CDR3 nucleotides: TGTGCCAGCAGCTTAGACGGTCCGGGGGAAATTAGCAATCAGCCCCAGCATTTT. It is translated as CASSLDGPGEISNQPQHF.

The chain carries TRBV9 and TRBJ2-2; 10 bases fit TRBD2. Germline V CDR1 and CDR2: SGDLS, YYNGEE. The CDR3 spans 14 residues. Trimming cost V 4 bases and J 8 bases; bases outside gene matches: 5. For the CDR3, the DNA is TGTGCCAGCAGCCCGCCGACTAGCGGGGGGGAGCTGTTTTTT. This sequence encodes CASSPPTSGGELFF.

This clone has just a few counts. The chain joins TRBV4-2 to TRBJ1-4, with D perhaps TRBD1 (6 bases). V dropped 1 base and J dropped 6 bases, with 9 bases sitting between them. Per germline, CDR1 LGHNA and CDR2 YNFKEQ. The CDR3 runs 14 residues. CDR3 sequence (DNA): TGTGCCAGCAGCCAAGGGGGGGCAGATGAAAAACTGTTTTTT. Its protein is CASSQGGADEKLFF.

The DNA of the CDR3 is TGTGCCAGCAGCTCCGCAGGGGTCTATGGCTACACCTTC. Its translation: CASSSAGVYGYTF. The V call is TRBV7-9, the J call TRBJ1-2; D perhaps matches TRBD1 (6 bases). The CDR3 consists of 13 residues. V lost 4 bases and J 4 bases, leaving 10 bases between the germline ends. Looked up from germline, CDR1 is SEHNR and CDR2 is FQNEAQ (reference sequence).

The chain uses TRBV5-8 and TRBJ2-3, with 9 bases that match TRBD1. This CDR3 contains 18 residues. With 4 bases clipped from V and 0 bases from J, the junction kept 12 bases outside the gene matches. Germline V gene sequence: CDR1 SGHTS, CDR2 YDEGEE. The CDR3 DNA sequence: TGTGCCAGCAGCAACTACCCGGGACAGGGTTTTAGCACAGATACGCAGTATTTT. It yields the protein CASSNYPGQGFSTDTQYF.

This chain joins TRBV20-1 and TRBJ2-7, with a weak D call TRBD1 (5 bases). CDR1 DFQATT and CDR2 SNEGSKA come from the germline V gene (reference sequence). There are 11 residues in the CDR3. V was shortened by 5 bases and J by 2 bases, with 7 bases between the two germline ends. CDR3: CSALGAYEQYF. CDR3 DNA sequence: TGCAGTGCTCTAGGGGCCTACGAGCAGTACTTC.

V gene TRBV29-1 combines with J gene TRBJ1-5, with D hard to call. The CDR3 runs 11 residues. Between the trimmed V and J ends, which lost 4 bases and 11 bases, there was a span of 12 bases. Germline CDR1 and CDR2: SQVTM and ANQGSEA. CDR3 protein: CSVVQGSAQHF. The CDR3 bases are TGCAGCGTTGTACAAGGGTCTGCCCAGCATTTT. Supplemented by reference TRBV29-1 and TRBJ1-5, the full variable domain reads SAVISQKPSRDICQRGTSLTIQCQVDSQVTMMFWYRQQPGQSLTLIATANQGSEATYESGFVIDKFPISRPNLTFSTLTVSNMSPEDSSIYLCSVVQGSAQHFGDGTRLSIL.

The rearrangement links TRBV6-1 to TRBJ2-1, with 10 positions matching TRBD1. Germline CDR1 MNHNS, CDR2 SASEGT. After removal of 2 bases from V and 2 bases from J, the junction contained 9 bases not matched to a gene. CDR3 length: 18 amino acids. The CDR3 bases are TGTGCCAGCAGTGAACTACGACAGGGGGCGCTGACCTACAATGAGCAGTTCTTC. This sequence encodes CASSELRQGALTYNEQFF.